This entry lists 28 T cell receptor beta chains sequenced from one sample in a study of T-cell reconstitution after alpha-beta-depleted transplantation in children (dated by TCRdb to the mid-2010s). The library was generated by PCR. Sequencing took place on an Illumina HiSeq 2500. To normalize quantification of the TCRbeta repertoire, the TCR libraries were built with molecular barcoding that relied on unique molecular identifiers. The public sequencing data were trimmed at Q25 with fastp and processed into clonotypes with MiXCR by TCRdb, which kept only in-frame beta chains. Every CDR3 protein is listed once, alongside the most common genes and DNA of its rows. The sample table contains 200,000 to 250,000 distinct CDR3 sequences; only one count was recorded for about 12% of them. The ten largest clones add up to 2% to 3% of the sample. Sequencing used PBMCs from the stem cell graft donor, obtained from the stem cell graft. These receptor sequences come from a human donor who donated a stem cell graft to a child with acute lymphoblastic leukemia.

This clonotype appeared a few times. The chain combines TRBV11-2 with TRBJ2-3; 7 positions match TRBD1. The V and J ends lost 1 base and 3 bases, in that order; junction bases with no gene match: 7. The CDR3 is 16 amino acids. The germline gives CDR1 SGHAT, CDR2 FQNNGV. The DNA of the CDR3 is TGTGCCAGCAGCTTAGTGACAGGGCAGAGGACAGATACGCAGTATTTT. Translating it yields CASSLVTGQRTDTQYF.

This clonotype was detected many times. This rearrangement joins TRBV20-1 to TRBJ2-7; 7 nucleotides agree with TRBD1. The CDR3 runs to 12 residues. With 4 bases clipped from V and 3 bases from J, the junction kept 3 bases outside the gene matches. CDR1 is DFQATT, CDR2 SNEGSKA, per germline (reference sequence). This CDR3 is CSANQGVYEQYF. DNA of the CDR3: TGCAGTGCTAATCAGGGGGTCTACGAGCAGTACTTC.

In this sample, this clonotype turned up a few times. The V and J genes are TRBV6-1 and TRBJ1-1; unclear D gene. CDR3 length: 13 amino acids. Germline values: CDR1 MNHNS, CDR2 SASEGT. Trimming stripped 8 bases from V and 2 bases from J, with 12 bases between. Here the CDR3 DNA reads TGTGCCAGCCAGGATGGACTAAACACTGAAGCTTTCTTT. Its protein product is CASQDGLNTEAFF.

In its sample, this clonotype was seen many times. This rearrangement joins TRBV4-1 to TRBJ1-1; 7 nucleotides match TRBD1. CDR1 is MGHRA and CDR2 is YSYEKL in the germline V gene. The ends lost 0 bases at V and 1 base at J; junction bases unmatched: 8. This CDR3 has 17 residues. The DNA of the CDR3 is TGCGCCAGCAGCCAAGATCGAGGGGGCAGTGAGAACACTGAAGCTTTCTTT. Protein sequence: CASSQDRGGSENTEAFF.

The chain has TRBV9 and TRBJ2-5; tentatively, D is TRBD1 or TRBD2 (5 bases each). Germline V gives CDR1 SGDLS, CDR2 YYNGEE. CDR3 size: 15 residues. Deletions cut 3 bases from V and 5 bases from J, with 17 bases between. The DNA of the CDR3 is TGTGCCAGCAGCGAGGGGTATGAGGGAATGGAGACCCAGTACTTC. It translates to CASSEGYEGMETQYF.

This clonotype has a count of ten or more. V is TRBV4-2 and J is TRBJ2-7, with D perhaps matching TRBD2 (5 bases). The CDR3 runs 14 residues. V gave up 4 bases and J gave up 3 bases, with 13 bases separating them. From germline, CDR1 is LGHNA and CDR2 YNFKEQ. This chain's CDR3 is CASSPSGIDYEQYF. The CDR3 DNA follows: TGTGCCAGCAGCCCCTCGGGGATTGACTACGAGCAGTACTTC.

This clonotype showed up many times. The rearrangement uses TRBV19 and TRBJ2-5; D is uncertain. V lost 6 bases to trimming and J lost 1 base, with 18 bases between them. Germline V gene lookup returns CDR1 LNHDA and CDR2 SQIVND (reference sequence). There are 16 residues in the CDR3. The DNA for the CDR3 is TGTGCCAGTAGCGAAGACCTAAGAAGGCCCCAAGAGACCCAGTACTTC. It translates to CASSEDLRRPQETQYF. The variable domain in full, completed from reference TRBV19 and TRBJ2-5, reads DGGITQSPKYLFRKEGQNVTLSCEQNLNHDAMYWYRQDPGQGLRLIYYSQIVNDFQKGDIAEGYSVSREKKESFPLTVTSAQKNPTAFYLCASSEDLRRPQETQYFGPGTRLLVL.

The sample holds many counts of this clonotype. This chain links TRBV6-4 with TRBJ1-1; TRBD1 is a possible D gene (6 bases). Germline assignment: CDR1 MRHNA and CDR2 SNTAGT. Trimming removed 0 bases from V and 1 base from J, with 15 bases in between. The CDR3 runs to 17 residues. The CDR3 here is CASSDSTGGAANTEAFF. CDR3 sequence (DNA): TGTGCCAGCAGTGACTCTACTGGGGGGGCAGCGAACACTGAAGCTTTCTTT.

This clonotype was observed many times. The chain uses TRBV7-2 and TRBJ2-3, with D possibly TRBD1 on 6 matching bases. This CDR3 is 14 amino acids long. The germline CDR1 and CDR2 sequences are SGHTA and FQGNSA. Trimming cost V 5 bases and J 3 bases, with 12 bases left between them. In nucleotides, the CDR3 is TGTGCCAGCAGCCCCCTGGGGGCGACAGATACGCAGTATTTT. Translation: CASSPLGATDTQYF. The variable domain in full, completed from reference TRBV7-2 and TRBJ2-3, reads GAGVSQSPSNKVTEKGKDVELRCDPISGHTALYWYRQSLGQGLEFLIYFQGNSAPDKSGLPSDRFSAERTGGSVSTLTIQRTQQEDSAVYLCASSPLGATDTQYFGPGTRLTVL.

V gene TRBV10-3 combines with J gene TRBJ2-1; 13 positions match TRBD2. This CDR3 region has 19 residues. Germline values: CDR1 ENHRY, CDR2 SYGVKD. V lost 3 bases to trimming and J lost 2 bases; unmatched junction nucleotides: 10. The CDR3 DNA reads as TGTGCCATCAGTGACCCGGGACTAGCGGGGAGCCCACCCTACAATGAGCAGTTCTTC. Translated, it gives CAISDPGLAGSPPYNEQFF.

This chain links TRBV13 with TRBJ2-3, with D perhaps being TRBD1 or TRBD2 (5 bases each). The CDR3 extends over 15 amino acids. Germline CDR1 PRHDT, CDR2 FYEKMQ (reference sequence). The ends were cut back, 5 bases at V and 2 bases at J, with 14 bases in the middle. The CDR3: CASSARDRITDTQYF. The CDR3 DNA is TGTGCCAGCAGCGCCCGGGACCGAATCACAGATACGCAGTATTTT.

There are many counts of this clonotype. The chain has TRBV6-5 and TRBJ2-4, with D maybe TRBD1 (6 bases). Germline CDR1 and CDR2: MNHEY and SVGAGI. The CDR3 covers 19 residues. The ends were cut back, 0 bases at V and 0 bases at J, with 18 bases in the middle. In nucleotides, the CDR3 is TGTGCCAGCAGTTACTCGAGGGCCCAGGGGTCCCCAGCCAAAAACATTCAGTACTTC. It codes for CASSYSRAQGSPAKNIQYF.

On this clonotype: This may arise from a read error, as a much more abundant clone is one base away. The V and J genes are TRBV5-1 and TRBJ2-7; 9 bases are a match to TRBD1. V lost 4 bases, J lost 2 bases, and 4 bases stayed unmatched. This CDR3 has 14 residues. Germline assignment: CDR1 SGHRS and CDR2 YFSETQ. Here the CDR3 reads CASSVDRGPYEQYF. The CDR3, as DNA: TGCGCCAGCAGCGTGGACAGGGGACCCTACGAGCAGTACTTC.

At least ten counts were recorded for this clonotype. The chain combines TRBV5-4 with TRBJ2-3, with 10 bases fitting TRBD1. The germline CDR1 and CDR2 sequences are SGHNT and YYREEE (reference sequence). The CDR3 consists of 14 residues. V shed 4 bases and J 5 bases; nucleotides not matched to a gene: 4. This chain's CDR3 is CASSTRTGGDTQYF. DNA of the CDR3: TGTGCCAGCAGCACGAGGACAGGGGGAGATACGCAGTATTTT.

Remarks on this clonotype: A clone one base away is much larger, so this may be a read error. CDR3 DNA: TGTGCCACCTCCCAGGGGACCGACCAGCAGTACTTC. Translation: CATSQGTDQQYF. The rearrangement links TRBV24-1 to TRBJ2-7; D possibly corresponds to TRBD1 (6 bases). Trimming stripped 9 bases from V and 8 bases from J, with 16 bases between. The germline V gene has CDR1 KGHDR and CDR2 SFDVKD. CDR3 size: 12 residues.

V usage is TRBV5-5 and J usage is TRBJ2-7; D gene ambiguous. This CDR3 spans 16 amino acids. V was cut by 4 bases and J by 6 bases, with 23 bases left in between. Germline lookup yields CDR1 SGHKS and CDR2 YYEKEE (reference sequence). CDR3 region: CASSLEGALFVLEQYF. The CDR3 DNA is TGTGCCAGCAGCCTGGAAGGAGCTCTTTTCGTCCTCGAGCAGTACTTC.

This clonotype was picked up many times. The genes are TRBV20-1 and TRBJ2-7; 11 bases match TRBD2. Germline V gene sequence: CDR1 DFQATT, CDR2 SNEGSKA (reference sequence). This CDR3 is built from 15 residues. The trim removed 5 bases at V and 0 bases at J, leaving 6 bases unmatched. The CDR3: CSALAGGLTSYEQYF. As DNA, the CDR3 is TGCAGTGCTCTAGCGGGGGGTCTCACCTCCTACGAGCAGTACTTC.

This clonotype was counted ten times or more. The genes are TRBV12-3 or TRBV12-4 and TRBJ2-5; TRBD2 agrees at 7 bases. The CDR3 sequence is 15 residues long. Trimming removed 2 bases from V and 1 base from J; junction bases left unmatched: 4. The CDR3 region is CASSLFPGGQETQYF. CDR3 DNA: TGTGCCAGCAGTTTATTCCCGGGGGGCCAAGAGACCCAGTACTTC.

A note on this clonotype: Its ends do not fully match the called genes, so a read error is possible. The rearrangement uses TRBV20-1 and TRBJ1-2; possibly TRBD1 for D (6 bases). In germline, CDR1 is DFQATT, CDR2 SNEGSKA (reference sequence). CDR3 length: 13 amino acids. The CDR3 region is CSARSKTGYAYTF. CDR3 nucleotide sequence: TGCAGTGCTAGATCTAAAACAGGGTATGCCTACACCTTC.

The sample holds many counts of this clonotype. V gene TRBV27 combines with J gene TRBJ2-4, with 11 bases that match TRBD2. Germline CDR1 is MNHEY and CDR2 is SMNVEV (reference sequence). The CDR3 is made up of 17 amino acids. The V segment lost 0 bases and the J segment 8 bases; nucleotides outside the gene matches: 9. The DNA for the CDR3 is TGTGCCAGCAGTTTATCGAGCCTAGCGGGAGGTGGTGACATTCAGTACTTC. Encoded protein: CASSLSSLAGGGDIQYF.

This clonotype was found many times. The chain is built from TRBV6-1 and TRBJ2-3, with TRBD2 identical over 8 bases. The trim removed 4 bases at V and 6 bases at J, leaving 6 bases unmatched. CDR1 and CDR2 from the germline V gene are MNHNS and SASEGT. This CDR3 is 14 amino acids long. The CDR3 DNA sequence: TGTGCCAGCAGTGTTATAGCGGGACGGGATACGCAGTATTTT. This sequence encodes CASSVIAGRDTQYF.

This clonotype was found many times. CDR3 residues: CSASSGDYEQYF. The CDR3 DNA sequence: TGCAGTGCTAGCTCGGGAGACTACGAGCAGTACTTC. The genes are TRBV20-1 and TRBJ2-7; TRBD2 is a possible D gene (6 bases). Per the germline V gene, CDR1 is DFQATT and CDR2 is SNEGSKA (reference sequence). The CDR3 extends over 12 amino acids. Trimming took 3 bases from V and 3 from J, leaving 9 bases between them.

Worth noting for this clonotype: Possible read error: a much larger clone is one base away. The chain has TRBV27 and TRBJ1-2; 7 bases match TRBD1. Germline-derived CDR1 and CDR2 are MNHEY and SMNVEV (reference sequence). J was trimmed by 8 bases and V by 7 bases; bases with no gene match: 7. CDR3 length equals 12 residues. The CDR3 loop is CASTTGARGYTF. The CDR3 DNA sequence: TGTGCCAGCACCACAGGGGCTAGGGGCTACACCTTC.

The table lists this clonotype with many counts. The J gene is TRBJ2-1, the V gene TRBV9; TRBD2 agrees at 8 bases. V lost 2 bases to trimming and J lost 6 bases; unmatched junction nucleotides: 13. Germline lookup yields CDR1 SGDLS and CDR2 YYNGEE. The CDR3 is 17 residues long. The CDR3 DNA reads as TGTGCCAGCAGCGTTGGCACTAGCGGCAGCCGGGGCAATGAGCAGTTCTTC. This encodes CASSVGTSGSRGNEQFF.

In its sample, this clonotype was seen many times. An end of the junction differs from the germline gene, which may be a read error. The V gene is TRBV18, the J gene TRBJ2-1, with D hard to call. This CDR3 is built from 12 residues. Germline lookup yields CDR1 KGHSH and CDR2 LQKENI. CDR3 sequence reads: CASSPQGKGSIF. As DNA, the CDR3 is TGTGCCAGCTCACCACAGGGAAAAGGTTCGATCTTC. The entire variable domain, with the rest obtained from reference TRBV18 and TRBJ2-1, is as follows: NAGVMQNPRHLVRRRGQEARLRCSPMKGHSHVYWYRQLPEEGLKFMVYLQKENIIDESGMPKERFSAEFPKEGPSILRIQQVVRGDSAAYFCASSPQGKGSIFGPGTRLTVL.

There are many counts of this clonotype. The chain employs TRBV19 and TRBJ2-1; D call uncertain. Trimming removed 3 bases from V and 4 bases from J, with 13 bases in between. This CDR3 has 15 amino acids. Germline V gene data show CDR1 as LNHDA and CDR2 as SQIVND (reference sequence). As DNA, the CDR3 is TGTGCCAGTAGTATCCCGGCTACTTCTTACAATGAGCAGTTCTTC. This gives the protein CASSIPATSYNEQFF.

Note on this clonotype: A read error is possible here, since a much larger clone lies one base away. This chain joins TRBV27 and TRBJ2-1; no firm D call. Germline V CDR1 and CDR2: MNHEY, SMNVEV (reference sequence). This CDR3 has 15 residues. Here the CDR3 DNA reads TGTGCCAGCAGGGTGGGTGGTTTAGCCACCAATGCGCAGTTCTTC. Protein product: CASRVGGLATNAQFF.

About this clonotype itself: Given a much more abundant clone one base away, this may be a read error. The V call is TRBV20-1, the J call TRBJ2-4; 9 positions agree with TRBD2. CDR1 and CDR2 from the germline V gene are DFQATT and SNEGSKA (reference sequence). This CDR3 contains 16 residues. J lost 3 bases, V lost 7 bases, and 13 bases had no gene match. CDR3 loop: CSVTGAGGFRKNIQYF. CDR3 DNA sequence: TGCAGTGTCACCGGAGCGGGAGGTTTTCGCAAAAACATTCAGTACTTC.